This T cell receptor beta chain was documented in a study of cytomegalovirus exposure and HLA in healthy donors. About the study: Within the Caucasian-associated ancestry cluster were roughly 81% of the roughly 380 genotyped donors. Study-level results: From TCR beta sequences, most subjects' HLA-A and HLA-B alleles were reportedly predicted accurately.

PCR involved 60 Vbeta and 13 Jbeta primers. Repertoires were generated with immunoSEQ multiplex PCR, while TCRdb's copy carries only in-frame clones and drops some. The sample shows under 200,000 clones, about 70% of them seen only once. V shed 6 bases, J shed 4 bases, and the junction held 3 bases outside the gene matches. Germline CDR1 is LGHNT and CDR2 is FRNRAP. The CDR3 spans 12 residues. Regarding this clone: Antigen: not known.

This TCR was recovered from a woman in her twenties or thirties in good health and CMV-seronegative. The chain couples TRBV12-5 to TRBJ2-7; 7 bases map to TRBD1. The sample consisted of PBMCs. The CDR3 DNA follows: TGTGCTAGTGGGGTGGGACAGTACGAGCAGTACTTC. Translated: CASGVGQYEQYF.